This TCR beta chain was sequenced during a study of T cell repertoires in cytomegalovirus infection. Study context: Based on public TCR beta signatures, there were indications of CMV infection and of a matching HLA type.

Each CDR3 protein gets one entry after TCRdb re-called the reads with MiXCR. This sample has under 850,000 distinct CDR3 sequences, with around a third found just once. The CDR3 contains 13 residues. Trimming removed 8 bases at V and 4 bases at J, with 12 bases between. Per the germline V gene, CDR1 is MNHEY and CDR2 is SVGEGT. This clonotype showed up just once. No antigen is known for it. This sample comprised cultured PBMCs, obtained from culture after CMV antigen stimulation. This sequence joins TRBV6-2 or TRBV6-3 and TRBJ2-1, with D possibly being TRBD1 or TRBD2 (5 bases each). This clonotype originated in a human donor in good health (CMV status not recorded). Some clones in this sample may be carry-over from other donors' samples. The CDR3 protein is CASAGTGYNEQFF. The CDR3 nucleotides read TGTGCCAGCGCTGGGACGGGGTACAATGAGCAGTTCTTC.